These 9 T cell receptor beta chains originate from one sample sequenced in a study of OX40 agonist ivuxolimab in advanced cancers. Generated by immunoSEQ multiplex PCR, the TCRdb table keeps only in-frame clones and is missing some. The table lists roughly 59,000 clones, 80% to 95% of them singletons. Here the sequenced sample was CD4+ or CD8+ T cells sorted from blood, taken in a trial of the OX40 agonist ivuxolimab. Source of these receptors: an adult with an advanced solid tumor such as melanoma, head and neck, liver or kidney cancer.

The chain recombines TRBV5-6 with TRBJ2-1; D is undetermined. V dropped 1 base and J dropped 9 bases, with 5 bases sitting between them. The CDR3 has 11 amino acids. Germline V gene lookup returns CDR1 SGHDT and CDR2 YYEEEE. CDR3 residues: CASSLMLEQFF. As DNA, the CDR3 is TGTGCCAGCAGCTTGATGCTTGAGCAGTTCTTC.

This clone appeared a single time. CDR3 nucleotides: TGCGCCAGCAGCCAGGGTAGAAGCACAGATACGCAGTATTTT. It is translated as CASSQGRSTDTQYF. V gene TRBV4-1 combines with J gene TRBJ2-3; no clear D gene. Between the trimmed V and J ends, which lost 3 bases and 0 bases, there was a span of 7 bases. The CDR3 spans 14 residues. Germline V CDR1 and CDR2: MGHRA, YSYEKL.

The chain joins TRBV27 to TRBJ2-7, with 9 positions matching TRBD1. Germline lookup yields CDR1 MNHEY and CDR2 SMNVEV (reference sequence). The CDR3 has 14 residues. J lost 6 bases, V lost 3 bases, and 6 bases had no gene match. CDR3 sequence (DNA): TGTGCCAGCAGTTTGACAGGGACAGGGCTCGAGCAGTACTTC. This sequence encodes CASSLTGTGLEQYF.

The rearrangement links TRBV4-3 to TRBJ2-1; D ambiguous. The CDR3 is made up of 13 amino acids. V gave up 1 base and J gave up 6 bases, with 7 bases separating them. Germline CDR1 is LGHNA and CDR2 is YSLEER. Here the CDR3 reads CASSQVSGNEQFF. CDR3 in DNA: TGCGCCAGCAGCCAAGTATCAGGCAATGAGCAGTTCTTC.

V usage is TRBV11-2 and J usage is TRBJ2-1; TRBD1 agrees at 9 bases. Germline values: CDR1 SGHAT, CDR2 FQNNGV. V lost 1 base and J lost 10; bases outside the gene matches: 5. The CDR3 consists of 14 residues. The CDR3 region is CASSLAGTGWEQFF. The CDR3 bases are TGTGCCAGCAGCTTAGCCGGGACAGGGTGGGAGCAGTTCTTC.

The chain carries TRBV19 and TRBJ2-7; D remains ambiguous. V was pared by 3 bases and J by 3 bases, with 6 bases between. Germline assignment: CDR1 LNHDA and CDR2 SQIVND (reference sequence). This CDR3 is built from 12 residues. The CDR3 loop is CASSMDGYEQYF. The CDR3 region has the DNA TGTGCCAGTAGTATGGACGGCTACGAGCAGTACTTC.

Written as DNA, the CDR3 is TGCGCCAGCAGTCGGACAGGGGGGAGCGAGCAGTACTTC. Its translation: CASSRTGGSEQYF. J is TRBJ2-7 and V is TRBV4-3; 10 bases line up with TRBD1. V dropped 6 bases and J dropped 6; count of bases not matched to a gene: 5. The CDR3 spans 13 residues. Germline V lookup: CDR1 LGHNA, CDR2 YSLEER.

This rearrangement joins TRBV4-1 to TRBJ2-3; 9 bases are a match to TRBD2. V lost 3 bases and J lost 4; bases outside the gene matches: 11. Germline V gene data show CDR1 as MGHRA and CDR2 as YSYEKL. CDR3 length: 17 amino acids. This chain's CDR3 is CASSQAWRGGGADTQYF. The CDR3 nucleotides read TGCGCCAGCAGCCAGGCCTGGCGGGGGGGCGGCGCAGATACGCAGTATTTT.

The rearrangement links TRBV6-4 to TRBJ2-5; 12 nucleotides align to TRBD2. The V gene end was trimmed by 6 bases and the J gene end by 5 bases; junction bases not matched to a gene: 16. Looked up from germline, CDR1 is MRHNA and CDR2 is SNTAGT. There are 18 residues in the CDR3. The CDR3 DNA sequence: TGTGCCAGCAGGGCTCCTCCATTCCTAGCGGGGGGGCCGGAGACCCAGTACTTC. Protein product: CASRAPPFLAGGPETQYF.